This T cell receptor beta chain appears in the sequencing data of a study of blood T cells in healthy people across ages. As for this clonotype: Its specificity is unknown.

Notes on the study in general: Older age coincided with a roughly linear decline in TCR beta diversity per million T cells. Not knowing donor CMV status may have confounded expanded clonotype changes.

A second roughly 6 to 12 cycle PCR used barcoded and J-beta primers. No fewer than 3 million CDR3-containing paired-end reads came from each sample. One entry per CDR3 protein results from TCRdb running MiXCR on the 5' RACE reads. The table has about 1.8 million distinct CDR3 sequences, just under 50% seen once. The sample, approximately 11 milliliters of peripheral blood, was drawn from each donor. The sequenced sample consisted of blood. The TCR was taken from a woman in her 40s in good health.

CDR3 coding DNA: TGCAGTGCCCCGGGGCTAGCCTCCCCTTACAATGAGCAGTTCTTC. Amino acids: CSAPGLASPYNEQFF. The chain recombines TRBV20-1 with TRBJ2-1; D tentatively fits TRBD1 or TRBD2 (5 bases each). From germline, CDR1 is DFQATT and CDR2 SNEGSKA (reference sequence). The CDR3 runs 15 residues. V lost 6 bases and J lost 4, with 19 bases in between.